This section outlines one T cell receptor (beta chain) sequence together with its context. No antigen is known for it. This record comes from a study of response to subunit inactivated influenza vaccine. Study results and caveats: After each seasonal influenza vaccination, few new T cells are recruited, the authors suggested.

MiXCR was run by TCRdb on the RT-PCR reads, yielding one entry per CDR3 protein. The repertoire has about 650,000 distinct CDR3 sequences, approximately 14% of them found once; the top ten carry less than 8.5%. V was clipped by 0 bases and J by 2 bases, with 16 bases between them. CDR1 is MNHEY and CDR2 is SMNVEV in the germline V gene (reference sequence). This CDR3 region has 17 residues. The sequence derives from a man aged 45-65 years who received an inactivated influenza vaccine. This rearrangement joins TRBV27 to TRBJ1-1; maybe TRBD1 (6 bases). The starting material was PBMCs from blood, obtained roughly 15 days before vaccination. The CDR3 loop reads CASSLSGWGRRNTEAFF. The CDR3 bases are TGTGCCAGCAGTTTATCCGGTTGGGGGCGTAGAAACACTGAAGCTTTCTTT.